Below are 21 T cell receptor beta chains sequenced from a single sample in a study of T cell changes during pregnancy in multiple sclerosis. Clones were read by immunoSEQ multiplex PCR, and TCRdb kept only the in-frame ones, dropping some. The data hold 37,000 or so clones, with roughly 91% observed a single time. Here the sequenced sample was CD4+ T cells from peripheral blood mononuclear cells, taken in the second trimester of pregnancy. These receptors originate from a female donor in good health, enrolled as a control in a pregnancy study.

The rearrangement uses TRBV28 and TRBJ2-1; 8 bases are shared with TRBD2. The V segment lost 9 bases and the J segment 4 bases; nucleotides outside the gene matches: 5. This CDR3 is 13 amino acids long. Germline loops: CDR1 MDHEN, CDR2 SYDVKM. Here the CDR3 reads CASTSGLYNEQFF. CDR3 sequence (DNA): TGTGCCAGTACTAGCGGTCTTTACAATGAGCAGTTCTTC.

This clone was seen only once. V usage is TRBV5-1 and J usage is TRBJ2-2; TRBD1 matches 7 bases. Per the germline V gene, CDR1 is SGHRS and CDR2 is YFSETQ. CDR3 length equals 14 residues. Trimming removed 3 bases from V and 3 bases from J; junction bases left unmatched: 2. CDR3 protein: CASSSQGDTGELFF. The CDR3 DNA sequence: TGCGCCAGCAGCTCCCAGGGGGACACCGGGGAGCTGTTTTTT.

This clone was seen a single time. V gene TRBV5-4 combines with J gene TRBJ2-5; TRBD1 is a possible D gene (6 bases). The J call is doubtful: the DNA matches TRBJ2-7 better. The CDR3 runs to 12 residues. The germline V gene encodes CDR1 SGHNT and CDR2 YYREEE (reference sequence). Here the CDR3 reads CASSKGVYEQYF. As DNA, the CDR3 is TGTGCCAGCAGCAAGGGGGTCTACGAGCAGTACTTC.

V and J are TRBV10-3 and TRBJ1-1, with 7 bases fitting TRBD1. The V segment lost 0 bases and the J segment 6 bases; nucleotides outside the gene matches: 7. The CDR3 contains 15 residues. Germline V CDR1 and CDR2: ENHRY, SYGVKD. This chain's CDR3 is CAISESRLGGSEAFF. In DNA form, the CDR3 reads TGTGCCATCAGTGAGTCCCGTTTAGGGGGCTCTGAAGCTTTCTTT.

V usage is TRBV7-9 and J usage is TRBJ2-7; D might be TRBD2 (6 bases). Germline V gene data show CDR1 as SEHNR and CDR2 as FQNEAQ (reference sequence). The CDR3 runs to 12 residues. V was cut by 8 bases and J by 1 base, with 9 bases left in between. As DNA, the CDR3 is TGTGCCAGCGGACGGGAGTCCTACGAGCAGTACTTC. Amino acids: CASGRESYEQYF.

V is TRBV5-1 and J is TRBJ1-1; D call uncertain. V shed 9 bases and J shed 6 bases, with 18 bases lying between them. CDR1 and CDR2 (germline): SGHRS, YFSETQ. The CDR3 covers 13 residues. CDR3 protein: CATRRVGSAEAFF. The CDR3 DNA is TGCGCCACCAGGCGGGTGGGGTCTGCTGAAGCTTTCTTT.

The J gene is TRBJ2-3, the V gene TRBV4-1, with TRBD1 as a possible D gene (6 bases). Germline V gene data show CDR1 as MGHRA and CDR2 as YSYEKL. This CDR3 region has 16 residues. V shed 0 bases and J shed 2 bases, with 12 bases lying between them. The CDR3 region is CASSQEWGRYTDTQYF. CDR3 sequence (DNA): TGCGCCAGCAGCCAAGAATGGGGGCGATACACAGATACGCAGTATTTT.

The gene calls are TRBV15 and TRBJ2-3; TRBD2 agrees at 7 bases. Germline CDR1 and CDR2: LNHNV and YYDKDF (reference sequence). V dropped 1 base and J dropped 1; count of bases not matched to a gene: 5. The CDR3 contains 16 residues. In DNA form, the CDR3 reads TGTGCCACCAGCAGAGTTCTCGCGGGGGGCACAGATACGCAGTATTTT. Translation gives CATSRVLAGGTDTQYF.

The CDR3, as DNA: TGTGCCAGCAGCGTAGGCGGGATTAACAATGAGCAGTTCTTC. Protein: CASSVGGINNEQFF. The chain recombines TRBV9 with TRBJ2-1; D is possibly TRBD2 (6 bases). V lost 0 bases to trimming and J lost 5 bases, with 9 bases between them. Germline V lookup: CDR1 SGDLS, CDR2 YYNGEE. The CDR3 sequence is 14 residues long.

The rearrangement links TRBV7-8 to TRBJ1-1, with a possible D match to TRBD1 (6 bases). The V gene's germline CDR1 is SGHVS and CDR2 FQNEAQ. The CDR3 is 16 amino acids. V was cut by 4 bases and J by 4 bases, with 19 bases left in between. Written as DNA, the CDR3 is TGTGCCAGCAGCTCCGGCCGGTTAACAGGGTCCACTGAAGCTTTCTTT. Translation gives CASSSGRLTGSTEAFF.

The count of this clone is one. The V call is TRBV7-9, the J call TRBJ1-2; tentative D call: TRBD1 (5 bases). The CDR3 sequence is 16 residues long. The germline V gene has CDR1 SEHNR and CDR2 FQNEAQ (reference sequence). Trimming removed 5 bases from V and 2 bases from J, with 18 bases in between. CDR3 nucleotide sequence: TGTGCCAGCAGCCCCGACAGAGTCTACCCCAACTATGGCTACACCTTC. It encodes CASSPDRVYPNYGYTF.

The genes are TRBV27 and TRBJ2-5; possible D gene TRBD2, 6 bases. The CDR3 totals 14 residues. CDR1 MNHEY and CDR2 SMNVEV come from the germline V gene (reference sequence). Trimming took off 1 base at V and 4 bases at J, with 10 bases between the two ends. The CDR3, as DNA: TGTGCCAGCAGTTTATTGGCGGGGTCAGAGACCCAGTACTTC. Translating it yields CASSLLAGSETQYF.

The gene calls are TRBV12-5 and TRBJ2-2; 7 bases are shared with TRBD1. Looked up from germline, CDR1 is LGHNT and CDR2 is FRNRAP. The CDR3 covers 15 residues. V lost 5 bases to trimming and J lost 4 bases; unmatched junction nucleotides: 7. The CDR3 loop is CASGLRTGPTGELFF. CDR3 coding DNA: TGTGCTAGTGGTCTCCGGACAGGTCCCACCGGGGAGCTGTTTTTT.

This sequence joins TRBV5-6 and TRBJ2-7; TRBD2 matches at 10 bases. CDR1 and CDR2 (germline): SGHDT, YYEEEE. V lost 2 bases and J lost 2; bases outside the gene matches: 4. The CDR3 covers 15 residues. The CDR3 DNA reads as TGTGCCAGCAGCTTTTGGACTAGCGGCCCCTACGAGCAGTACTTC. Protein sequence: CASSFWTSGPYEQYF.

CDR3 in amino acids: CASSPRTGAARNEKLFF. The CDR3 coding sequence is TGCGCCAGCAGCCCGCGGACAGGGGCTGCCCGTAATGAAAAACTGTTTTTT. The chain carries TRBV5-1 and TRBJ1-4, with TRBD1 matching 9 bases. The CDR3 is made up of 17 amino acids. Germline trimming cut 4 bases from V and 4 bases from J; bases unmatched to any gene: 11. Per the germline V gene, CDR1 is SGHRS and CDR2 is YFSETQ.

The chain recombines TRBV19 with TRBJ1-5; 9 nucleotides align to TRBD1. CDR3 length equals 17 residues. Germline V gene lookup returns CDR1 LNHDA and CDR2 SQIVND (reference sequence). The ends lost 3 bases at V and 3 bases at J; junction bases unmatched: 9. CDR3 sequence: CASSMGGQGGPNQPQHF. The CDR3 bases are TGTGCCAGTAGTATGGGGGGACAGGGAGGTCCCAATCAGCCCCAGCATTTT.

V and J are TRBV9 and TRBJ2-2, with no clear D. Germline values: CDR1 SGDLS, CDR2 YYNGEE. The V and J ends lost 0 bases and 3 bases respectively, with 3 bases between them. CDR3 length: 13 residues. CDR3 in DNA: TGTGCCAGCAGCGTAGTATACACCGGGGAGCTGTTTTTT. Residues: CASSVVYTGELFF.

The chain combines TRBV28 with TRBJ2-7; 7 bases align to TRBD1. CDR1 and CDR2 (germline): MDHEN, SYDVKM. Losses at the gene ends were 6 bases for V and 3 bases for J; bases not matched to a gene: 2. This CDR3 has 12 residues. CDR3 amino acids: CASRGQDYEQYF. CDR3 DNA sequence: TGTGCCAGCAGAGGACAGGACTACGAGCAGTACTTC.

This chain links TRBV6-5 with TRBJ2-7; no firm D call. Looked up from germline, CDR1 is MNHEY and CDR2 is SVGAGI. The germline V and J ends were trimmed by 6 bases and 3 bases, with 9 bases remaining between them. This CDR3 region has 12 residues. The CDR3 DNA reads as TGTGCCAGCAGAAATCAATTCTACGAGCAGTACTTC. It specifies CASRNQFYEQYF.

This clone appeared a few times. J is TRBJ1-5 and V is TRBV27, with TRBD1 identical over 8 bases. CDR3 length: 16 amino acids. The germline V gene encodes CDR1 MNHEY and CDR2 SMNVEV (reference sequence). V was pared by 3 bases and J by 5 bases, with 9 bases of the junction left unmatched. For the CDR3, the DNA is TGTGCCAGCAGTTTGCAGGGGGCTAAAGTAGATCAGCCCCAGCATTTT. This gives the protein CASSLQGAKVDQPQHF.

This clone is a singleton in its sample. The J gene is TRBJ2-7, the V gene TRBV18; the D gene is possibly TRBD1 (7 bases). This CDR3 is built from 18 residues. V gave up 1 base and J gave up 5 bases, with 24 bases separating them. Germline CDR1 is KGHSH and CDR2 is LQKENI. CDR3 region: CASSPLLSGGAGGNEQYF. For the CDR3, the DNA is TGTGCCAGCTCACCACTCTTATCCGGGGGCGCAGGGGGGAACGAGCAGTACTTC.